The 14 T cell receptor beta chains listed next were all sequenced from one sample in a study of early T cells in non-severe SARS-CoV-2 infection. Using its own MiXCR run on the 5' RACE reads, TCRdb lists one record per CDR3 protein. The data show roughly 120,000 distinct CDR3 sequences, under 15% seen once. The sequencing sample was made of whole blood. Receptor source: an adult who was a healthcare worker with PCR-confirmed SARS-CoV-2 infection or an uninfected control (not recorded which).

This clonotype occurred a few times. V gene TRBV11-3 combines with J gene TRBJ2-2; D call uncertain. The CDR3 is 14 amino acids. Germline lookup yields CDR1 SGHNT and CDR2 YENEEA. Trimming left V 1 base short and J 4 bases short, with 7 bases between. As DNA, the CDR3 is TGTGCCAGCAGCTTAGCAGCGAGCACCGGGGAGCTGTTTTTT. Translated, it gives CASSLAASTGELFF.

V gene TRBV6-1 combines with J gene TRBJ2-1, with a possible D match to TRBD2 (5 bases). CDR3 size: 16 residues. Germline loops: CDR1 MNHNS, CDR2 SASEGT. The CDR3 here is CVEAGTYCSSYNEQFF. The CDR3 region has the DNA TGTGTTGAGGCGGGTACCTACTGCAGCTCCTACAATGAGCAGTTCTTC.

This clonotype was seen many times. The chain joins TRBV7-7 to TRBJ2-5; D possibly uses TRBD1 or TRBD2 (5 bases each). This CDR3 comprises 13 residues. Germline CDR1 reads SSHAT; CDR2 reads FNYEAQ (reference sequence). V was cut by 1 base and J by 5 bases, with 8 bases left in between. The CDR3 is CASSLGGIETQYF. Here the CDR3 DNA reads TGTGCCAGCAGCTTAGGGGGGATTGAGACCCAGTACTTC.

The V gene is TRBV7-3, the J gene TRBJ2-2, with a tentative D call TRBD1 (5 bases). V was pared by 2 bases and J by 0 bases, with 13 bases between. Germline lookup yields CDR1 SGHTA and CDR2 FQGTGA. The CDR3 extends over 17 amino acids. DNA of the CDR3: TGTGCCAGCAGCTTATATCCTGACAGCTCGAACACCGGGGAGCTGTTTTTT. Encoded protein: CASSLYPDSSNTGELFF.

This clonotype was picked up a small number of times. The V gene is TRBV4-1, the J gene TRBJ2-7; D perhaps matches TRBD2 (6 bases). CDR3 length equals 13 residues. Per the germline V gene, CDR1 is MGHRA and CDR2 is YSYEKL. V was clipped by 1 base and J by 7 bases, with 11 bases between them. The CDR3 DNA reads as TGCGCCAGCAGCCAAGCTGAGGGGAGGGAGCAGTACTTC. Protein: CASSQAEGREQYF.

This clonotype was recorded many times. The gene calls are TRBV5-4 and TRBJ2-1; 13 nucleotides agree with TRBD2. Trimming took 4 bases from V and 3 from J; bases not matched to a gene: 4. This CDR3 has 16 residues. Germline V gives CDR1 SGHNT, CDR2 YYREEE (reference sequence). The CDR3 region is CASSTGTSGVYNEQFF. The CDR3 nucleotides read TGTGCCAGCAGCACCGGGACTAGCGGGGTCTACAATGAGCAGTTCTTC.

This sequence joins TRBV5-5 and TRBJ2-1; 10 nucleotides agree with TRBD2. Germline CDR1 and CDR2: SGHKS and YYEKEE (reference sequence). The CDR3 has 19 residues. Unmatched junction bases numbered 19, after V lost 2 bases and J lost 8 bases. The CDR3 DNA follows: TGTGCCAGCAGCTTACGGTCCAGCGGGGGGGAATTAGACCTATATGAGCAGTTCTTC. Encoded protein: CASSLRSSGGELDLYEQFF. The variable domain in full, completed from reference TRBV5-5 and TRBJ2-1, reads DAGVTQSPTHLIKTRGQQVTLRCSPISGHKSVSWYQQVLGQGPQFIFQYYEKEERGRGNFPDRFSARQFPNYSSELNVNALLLGDSALYLCASSLRSSGGELDLYEQFFGPGTRLTVL.

This clonotype has just a few counts. The rearrangement joins TRBV11-2 to TRBJ2-1, with 10 bases matching TRBD2. V gave up 8 bases and J gave up 9 bases; unmatched junction bases: 13. Germline V gene lookup returns CDR1 SGHAT and CDR2 FQNNGV. The CDR3 loop spans 15 amino acids. CDR3: CASSQLAGVMGEQFF. For the CDR3, the DNA is TGTGCCAGCTCCCAGCTAGCGGGGGTGATGGGTGAGCAGTTCTTC.

The sample holds many counts of this clonotype. The J gene is TRBJ2-6, the V gene TRBV2, with D possibly TRBD1 on 7 matching bases. This CDR3 spans 17 amino acids. Trimming left V 8 bases short and J 1 base short, with 18 bases between. The V gene's germline CDR1 is SNHLY and CDR2 FYNNEI. The CDR3 nucleotides are TGTGCCAGCTCACTCGACAGGGAGGTTTCTGGGGCCAACGTCCTGACTTTC. This translates into CASSLDREVSGANVLTF.

The chain employs TRBV6-1 and TRBJ2-3; D unclear. This CDR3 contains 17 residues. The ends were cut back, 8 bases at V and 0 bases at J, with 21 bases in the middle. In germline, CDR1 is MNHNS, CDR2 SASEGT. The CDR3 region is CASALGWALSSTDTQYF. The DNA of the CDR3 is TGTGCCAGCGCTCTGGGGTGGGCTCTCTCTAGCACAGATACGCAGTATTTT.

In its sample, this clonotype was seen many times. The CDR3: CASSRDGSSYNEQFF. The DNA for the CDR3 is TGTGCCAGCAGCCGGGACGGTAGCTCCTACAATGAGCAGTTCTTC. This chain uses TRBV7-2 with TRBJ2-1; perhaps D is TRBD1 or TRBD2 (5 bases each). This CDR3 is built from 15 residues. Trimming pared 5 bases from V and 0 bases from J, leaving 11 bases between. CDR1 SGHTA and CDR2 FQGNSA come from the germline V gene.

This clonotype showed up just a few times. The chain carries TRBV21-1 and TRBJ1-1; the table gives TRBD1 as D, unverified against the DNA. TRBV21-1 is shown as a pseudogene. This CDR3 is built from 15 residues. Written as DNA, the CDR3 is TGTGCCAGCAGCAACTCCCCGGGACAGGGGACTGAAGCTTTCTTT. This codes for CASSNSPGQGTEAFF.

This clonotype was counted between two and nine times. The rearrangement joins TRBV2 to TRBJ1-1; the D is unclear. There are 15 residues in the CDR3. V gave up 5 bases and J gave up 0 bases, with 13 bases separating them. Per the germline V gene, CDR1 is SNHLY and CDR2 is FYNNEI. This CDR3 reads CASSPTARVNTEAFF. The CDR3 region has the DNA TGTGCCAGCAGTCCCACGGCAAGGGTGAACACTGAAGCTTTCTTT.

The chain uses TRBV10-3 and TRBJ2-1; 8 positions match TRBD2. V shed 0 bases, J shed 7 bases, and the junction held 5 bases outside the gene matches. The CDR3 length is 15 residues. Germline loops: CDR1 ENHRY, CDR2 SYGVKD. The CDR3 coding sequence is TGTGCCATCAGTGAGTCGTTTAGCGGGGCAAATGAGCAGTTCTTC. Its protein is CAISESFSGANEQFF.